The subject of this entry is one T cell receptor (beta chain). The antigen remains undetermined. These data come from a study of cytomegalovirus exposure and HLA in healthy donors. Findings and limits, study-wide: TCR beta chain V- and J-gene trimming was linked, in a later analysis, to a missense variant in DCLRE1C. As immune exposure information, only CMV serostatus was available.

The study ran its PCR with 60 Vbeta and 13 Jbeta primers. Assay used: immunoSEQ multiplex PCR; TCRdb lists only in-frame clones, some missing. The table includes approximately 140,000 clones, around 80% detected once. The source is a man aged 35 to 55 in good health and CMV-seropositive. Sequenced sample: PBMCs.

CDR3 loop: CASSPGHLNQPQHF. The CDR3 DNA reads TGTGCCAGCAGCCCGGGACACCTCAATCAGCCCCAGCATTTT. The chain recombines TRBV28 with TRBJ1-5; TRBD1 is a possible D gene (6 bases). Germline CDR1 MDHEN, CDR2 SYDVKM. Between the trimmed V and J ends, which lost 6 bases and 3 bases, there was a span of 12 bases. This CDR3 is built from 14 residues. Filled out from reference TRBV28 and TRBJ1-5, the complete variable domain reads DVKVTQSSRYLVKRTGEKVFLECVQDMDHENMFWYRQDPGLGLRLIYFSYDVKMKEKGDIPEGYSVSREKKERFSLILESASTNQTSMYLCASSPGHLNQPQHFGDGTRLSIL.